This T cell receptor (beta chain) was captured in a study of T cell responses to AZD1222 COVID-19 vaccine (dated by TCRdb to about 2021). Broadly, across the study: TCR sequencing covered over 230 trial participants: around 210 given two doses of AZD1222 and about 26 given two doses of MenACWY control vaccine. Trial participants were enrolled by age into subgroups of 18-55, 56-69 and 70-plus years, and around 150, 28 and 57 TCR-sequenced participants, respectively, were included in these subgroups.

Concerning this clone itself: This receptor's antigen is unknown. Within one base of it there is no much larger clone, and no base qualities were kept.

Results the study describes overall, beyond this receptor: Spike-specific TCR breadth and depth rose significantly after two AZD1222 doses compared with day 0 and with MenACWY recipients. Because no day 14 peak-response samples were available, the repertoires could be characterized only after the peak T cell response. Conclusions about previously exposed vaccinees are limited, since just five or six AZD1222 recipients were seropositive for SARS-CoV-2 at baseline. Reportedly, almost half of the unique spike-specific TCRs recognized epitopes lying outside the regions that are mutated in the B.1.351 and B.1.1.7 variants. Vaccine-associated CD4 TCRs spanned the whole spike protein, with dominant responses in regions 160-218 and 743-854. In the small 56-69-year group, the increase in depth fell short of significance, most likely because of low power. Participants were mostly white British and included more females than males, and it was suggested by the authors that clonal diversity may have been underestimated.

Read against the paper, the sample's time point label means: about 28 days (+/-7) after the second vaccine dose. AZD1222 recipients whose second dose came at about 4 weeks and those whose second dose came at about 12 weeks were combined into one group, since spike-specific TCR depth and breadth did not differ between the two schedules. Samples from vaccinated people were obtained from the UK trials COV001 and COV002, which included a single-blind randomized controlled phase 2/3 trial of AZD1222 (ChAdOx1 nCoV-19) in healthy adults. For TCRbeta chain sequencing, PBMC samples were collected from trial participants at day 0 and at day 28 after the second dose. Reading from cysteine to phenylalanine, the CDR3 counts 14 amino acids. Only CDR3 DNA is held: 42 bases, read in frame from base 1. V and J lose 6 bases and 8 bases, and a span of 14 bases separates them. Taken from the germline V gene (reference sequence), the CDR1 and CDR2 loops are LGHDT and YNNKEL.

The CDR3 regions of human TCRbeta chains were subjected to immunosequencing. As for how the authors treated the data: TCRs in the repertoires were compared against a reference library of SARS-CoV-2-specific TCRs that had been generated with the MIRA antigen-specificity platform. Breadth was defined as the fraction of unique TCRs that were SARS-CoV-2-associated, and depth was defined as the fraction of total T cells that were SARS-CoV-2-associated. Each spike-specific TCR was assigned to its reactive spike region and to a CD4 or CD8 class using the MIRA data. Log10-transformed breadth and depth values were compared by one-way ANOVA with Sidak's multiple comparisons tests. The table was pulled from immuneACCESS by TCRdb, which kept in-frame rearrangements only. Such tables lose some clones; where checked, under half of the loss comes from unresolved V genes, and the rest has no known cause. D and trimming were read from the DNA, whereas the V and J calls and clone size are those reported in that table. This sample has under 140,000 clones in its table, and about 95% of those were observed once. The ten largest clones capture 2.9% of the sample.

This TCR came from an adult who received the AZD1222 COVID-19 vaccine. The chain is encoded by TRBV3-1 (or the pseudogene TRBV3-2) joined to TRBJ1-6; the D region possibly corresponds to TRBD1 (5 bases align). Sequencing was performed on peripheral blood, taken 28 days after the second AZD1222 dose. CDR3 sequence: CASSSTGDHSPLHF. The bases read TGTGCCAGCAGTTCTACAGGAGACCATTCACCCCTCCACTTT.